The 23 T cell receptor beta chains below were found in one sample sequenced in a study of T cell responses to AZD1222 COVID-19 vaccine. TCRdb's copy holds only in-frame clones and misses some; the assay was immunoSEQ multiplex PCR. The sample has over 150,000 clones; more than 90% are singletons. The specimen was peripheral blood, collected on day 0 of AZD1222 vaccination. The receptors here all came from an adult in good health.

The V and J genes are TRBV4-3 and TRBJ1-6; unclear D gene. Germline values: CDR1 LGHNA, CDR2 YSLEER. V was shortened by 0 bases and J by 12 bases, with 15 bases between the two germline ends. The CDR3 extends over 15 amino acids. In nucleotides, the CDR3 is TGCGCCAGCAGCCAAGAATCTGGTTTCGGTCAACCCCTCCACTTT. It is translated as CASSQESGFGQPLHF.

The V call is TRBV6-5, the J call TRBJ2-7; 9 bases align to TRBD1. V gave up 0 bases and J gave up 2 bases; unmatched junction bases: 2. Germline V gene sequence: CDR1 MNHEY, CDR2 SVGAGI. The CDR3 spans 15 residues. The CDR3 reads CASSYSWTGAYEQYF. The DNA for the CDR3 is TGTGCCAGCAGTTACTCGTGGACAGGGGCCTACGAGCAGTACTTC.

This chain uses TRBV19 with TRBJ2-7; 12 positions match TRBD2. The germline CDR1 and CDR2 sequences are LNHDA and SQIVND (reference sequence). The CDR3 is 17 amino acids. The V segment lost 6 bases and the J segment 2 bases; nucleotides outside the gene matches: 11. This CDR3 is CASSPSPTSGRTYEQYF. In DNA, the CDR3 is TGTGCCAGTAGCCCTTCCCCGACTAGCGGGAGAACCTACGAGCAGTACTTC.

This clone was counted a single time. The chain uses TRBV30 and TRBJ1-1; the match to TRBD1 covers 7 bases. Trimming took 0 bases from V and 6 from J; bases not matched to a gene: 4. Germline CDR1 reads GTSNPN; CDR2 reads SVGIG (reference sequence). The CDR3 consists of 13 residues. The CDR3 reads CAWSVRRGPEAFF. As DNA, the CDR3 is TGTGCCTGGAGTGTACGTAGGGGGCCTGAAGCTTTCTTT.

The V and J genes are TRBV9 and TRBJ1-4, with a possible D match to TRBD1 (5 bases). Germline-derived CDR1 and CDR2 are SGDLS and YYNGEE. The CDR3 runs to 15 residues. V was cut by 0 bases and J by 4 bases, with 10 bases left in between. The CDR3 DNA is TGTGCCAGCAGCGTAGATCAGGGCGGTAATGAAAAACTGTTTTTT. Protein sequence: CASSVDQGGNEKLFF. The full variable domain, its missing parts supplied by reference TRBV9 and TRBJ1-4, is DSGVTQTPKHLITATGQRVTLRCSPRSGDLSVYWYQQSLDQGLQFLIQYYNGEERAKGNILERFSAQQFPDLHSELNLSSLELGDSALYFCASSVDQGGNEKLFFGSGTQLSVL.

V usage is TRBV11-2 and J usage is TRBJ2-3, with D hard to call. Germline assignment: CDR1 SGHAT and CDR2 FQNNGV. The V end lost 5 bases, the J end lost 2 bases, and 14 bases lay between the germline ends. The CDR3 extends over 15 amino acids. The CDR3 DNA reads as TGTGCCAGCAGCGTAAGGCGCACCGCCACAGATACGCAGTATTTT. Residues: CASSVRRTATDTQYF.

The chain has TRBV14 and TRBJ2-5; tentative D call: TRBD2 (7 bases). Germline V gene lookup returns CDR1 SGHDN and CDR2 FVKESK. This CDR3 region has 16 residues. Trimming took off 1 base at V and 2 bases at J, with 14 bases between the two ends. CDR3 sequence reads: CASSQGGSGTQETQYF. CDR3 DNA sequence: TGTGCCAGCAGCCAAGGGGGCAGCGGGACACAAGAGACCCAGTACTTC.

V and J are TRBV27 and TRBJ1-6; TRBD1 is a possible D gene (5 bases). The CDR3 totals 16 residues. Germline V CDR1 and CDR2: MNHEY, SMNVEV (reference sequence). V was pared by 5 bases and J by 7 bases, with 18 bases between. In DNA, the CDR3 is TGTGCCAGCAGTCCTAGAGGGGACGACCCCAATTCACCCCTCCACTTT. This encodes CASSPRGDDPNSPLHF.

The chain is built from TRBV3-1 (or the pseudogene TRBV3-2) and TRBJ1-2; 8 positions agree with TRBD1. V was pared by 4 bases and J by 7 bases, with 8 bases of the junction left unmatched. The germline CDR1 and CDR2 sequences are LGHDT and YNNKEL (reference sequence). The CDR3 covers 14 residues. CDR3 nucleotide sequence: TGTGCCAGCAGCCTTCTTGACAGGGGAGGTGGCTACACCTTC. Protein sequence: CASSLLDRGGGYTF.

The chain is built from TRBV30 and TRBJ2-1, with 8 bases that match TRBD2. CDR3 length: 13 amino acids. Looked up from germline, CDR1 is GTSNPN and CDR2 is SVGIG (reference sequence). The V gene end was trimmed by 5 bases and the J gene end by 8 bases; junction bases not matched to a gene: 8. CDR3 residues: CAWDAGLGDEQFF. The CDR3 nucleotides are TGTGCCTGGGATGCGGGACTAGGTGATGAGCAGTTCTTC.

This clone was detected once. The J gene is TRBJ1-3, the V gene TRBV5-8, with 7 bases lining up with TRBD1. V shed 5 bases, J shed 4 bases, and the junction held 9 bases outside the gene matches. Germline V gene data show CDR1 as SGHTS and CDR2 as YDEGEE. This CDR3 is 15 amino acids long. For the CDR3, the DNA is TGTGCCAGCAGGCTACAGGGGTTCGGAGGAAACACCATATATTTT. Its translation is CASRLQGFGGNTIYF.

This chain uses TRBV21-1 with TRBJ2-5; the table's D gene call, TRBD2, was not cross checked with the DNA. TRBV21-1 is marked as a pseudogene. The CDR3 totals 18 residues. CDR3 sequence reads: CASSKRGVTGGYQETQYF. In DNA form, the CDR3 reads TGTGCCAGCAGCAAAAGAGGTGTAACGGGGGGGTACCAAGAGACCCAGTACTTC.

CDR3 sequence: CASAPGVNTGELFF. In DNA form, the CDR3 reads TGTGCCAGCGCCCCGGGGGTGAACACCGGGGAGCTGTTTTTT. The chain has TRBV27 and TRBJ2-2; D may be TRBD2 (6 bases). V dropped 8 bases and J dropped 1 base, with 11 bases sitting between them. From germline, CDR1 is MNHEY and CDR2 SMNVEV (reference sequence). This CDR3 spans 14 amino acids.

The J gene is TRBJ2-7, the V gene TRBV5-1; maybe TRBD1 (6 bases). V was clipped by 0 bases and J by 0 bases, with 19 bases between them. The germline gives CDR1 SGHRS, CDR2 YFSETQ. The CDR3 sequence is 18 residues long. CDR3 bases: TGCGCCAGCAGCTTGGATCCATCAGGTGGACAGAGCTCCTACGAGCAGTACTTC. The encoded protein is CASSLDPSGGQSSYEQYF.

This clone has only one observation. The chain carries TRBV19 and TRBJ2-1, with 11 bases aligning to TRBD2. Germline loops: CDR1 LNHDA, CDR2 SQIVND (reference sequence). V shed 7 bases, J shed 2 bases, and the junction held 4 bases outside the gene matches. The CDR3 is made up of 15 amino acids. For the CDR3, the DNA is TGTGCCAGTACCCCGGGACTAGCGGCCTACAATGAGCAGTTCTTC. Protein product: CASTPGLAAYNEQFF. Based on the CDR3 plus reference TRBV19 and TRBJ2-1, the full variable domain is DGGITQSPKYLFRKEGQNVTLSCEQNLNHDAMYWYRQDPGQGLRLIYYSQIVNDFQKGDIAEGYSVSREKKESFPLTVTSAQKNPTAFYLCASTPGLAAYNEQFFGPGTRLTVL.

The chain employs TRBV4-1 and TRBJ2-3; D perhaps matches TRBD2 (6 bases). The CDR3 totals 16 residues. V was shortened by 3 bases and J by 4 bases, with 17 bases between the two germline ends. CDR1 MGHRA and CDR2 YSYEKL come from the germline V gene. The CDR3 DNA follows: TGCGCCAGCAGCCAGGATGTGACTAGAAGGGCAGATACGCAGTATTTT. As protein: CASSQDVTRRADTQYF.

The CDR3 region is CASRRGVKTGELFF. Written as DNA, the CDR3 is TGTGCCAGCAGAAGGGGTGTAAAGACCGGGGAGCTGTTTTTT. This chain links TRBV25-1 with TRBJ2-2; D possibly corresponds to TRBD1 (5 bases). Trimming stripped 6 bases from V and 5 bases from J, with 13 bases between. The CDR3 has 14 amino acids. Germline loops: CDR1 MGHDK, CDR2 SYGVNS.

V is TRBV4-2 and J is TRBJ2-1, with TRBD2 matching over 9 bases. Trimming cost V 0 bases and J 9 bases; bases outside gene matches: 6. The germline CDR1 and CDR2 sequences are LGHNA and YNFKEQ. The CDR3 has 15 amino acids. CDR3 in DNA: TGTGCCAGCAGCCAAGATTGGCCTAGCGGGACTGAGCAGTTCTTC. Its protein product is CASSQDWPSGTEQFF.

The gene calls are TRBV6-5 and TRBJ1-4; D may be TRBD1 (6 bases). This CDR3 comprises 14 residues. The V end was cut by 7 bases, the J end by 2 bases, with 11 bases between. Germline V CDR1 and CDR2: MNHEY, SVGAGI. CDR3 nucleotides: TGTGCCAGCACCAGTAGGGGGACTAATGAAAAACTGTTTTTT. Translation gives CASTSRGTNEKLFF.

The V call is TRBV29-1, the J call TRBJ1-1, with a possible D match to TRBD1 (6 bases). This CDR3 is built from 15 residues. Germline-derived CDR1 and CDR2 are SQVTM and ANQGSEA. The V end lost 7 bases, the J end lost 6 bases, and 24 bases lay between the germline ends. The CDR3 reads CSATGPNPVVSEAFF. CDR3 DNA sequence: TGCAGCGCCACAGGGCCGAATCCGGTGGTGTCTGAAGCTTTCTTT.

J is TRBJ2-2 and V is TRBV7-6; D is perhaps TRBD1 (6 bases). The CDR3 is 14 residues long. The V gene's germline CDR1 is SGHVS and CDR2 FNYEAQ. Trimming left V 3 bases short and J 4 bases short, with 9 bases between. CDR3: CASSLRGSTGELFF. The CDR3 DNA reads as TGTGCCAGCAGCTTGAGGGGGAGCACCGGGGAGCTGTTTTTT.

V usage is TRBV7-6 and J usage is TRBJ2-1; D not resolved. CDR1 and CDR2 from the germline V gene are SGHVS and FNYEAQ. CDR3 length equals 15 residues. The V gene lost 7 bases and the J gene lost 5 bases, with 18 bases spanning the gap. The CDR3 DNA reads TGTGCCAGCACCCCCGTCATCCACACCAACAATGAGCAGTTCTTC. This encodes CASTPVIHTNNEQFF.

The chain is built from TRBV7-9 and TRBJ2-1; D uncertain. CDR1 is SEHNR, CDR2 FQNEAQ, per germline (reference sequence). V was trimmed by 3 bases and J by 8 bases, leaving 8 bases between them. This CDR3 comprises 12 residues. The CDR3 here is CASSFTGDEQFF. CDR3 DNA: TGTGCCAGCAGCTTTACCGGAGATGAGCAGTTCTTC.